This TCR beta chain was recorded in a study of blood T cell repertoires in COVID-19. Across the whole study: Sites across the United States, Italy and Spain contributed samples from acute and convalescent COVID-19. Nucleic acid was either cDNA or gDNA, and it came from T cells, B-cell-depleted T cells, or PBMCs.

In the original processing: Amplification of reference gene primers was used by the study to estimate nucleated cell counts. TCRdb keeps only in-frame clones here, not all; method: immunoSEQ multiplex PCR. The D gene and trimming were derived from the DNA, and the V and J assignments and clone size from that table. The data show approximately 88,000 clones, 75% to 85% seen once. With 5 bases clipped from V and 5 bases from J, the junction kept 9 bases outside the gene matches. Germline loops: CDR1 MNHEY, CDR2 SVGAGI. The CDR3 contains 14 residues. The origin of this receptor is a woman older than 75 with acute or convalescent COVID-19. The sample comprised peripheral blood. The chain couples TRBV6-5 to TRBJ2-7; the match to TRBD1 covers 7 bases. CDR3 nucleotide sequence: TGTGCCAGCAGTCAGACAGGGCGTCTGGACGAGCAGTACTTC. It encodes CASSQTGRLDEQYF.